The T cell receptor beta chain under discussion was sequenced for a study of blood T cell repertoires in COVID-19 (dated by TCRdb to about 2020). Background on the whole study: Collaborator samples came from the United States, Italy and Spain and covered acute and convalescent phases of COVID-19. The repertoires were released in a freely available public database meant as a resource for research on the immune response to SARS-CoV-2. The material from the prospective study consisted of cDNA or gDNA derived from T cells, B-cell-depleted T cells, or PBMCs. Samples came from the ongoing ImmuneRACE study (first 160 participants) plus 1,254 subjects from 6 global collaborators. Sample metadata almost always included a de-identified subject ID, COVID-19 status, age in years and sex. Deeply sampled blood TCRbeta repertoires from subjects exposed to, actively infected with, or recovered from COVID-19 were included in the dataset. Where HLA class I and class II types were available, the types were taken from metadata supplied by the sample provider, not from assay-based typing. The paper as a whole reports these results and caveats: The amount of clinical and demographic metadata varied by source and participant and was provided uncurated.

About this clone: What this receptor recognizes is not known. Base qualities are not recorded, but no much larger clone differs from it by a single base.

The immunoSEQ Assay, a bias-controlled multiplex PCR, was used to amplify TCRbeta CDR3 regions from genomic DNA. For the original study's pipeline: Within the assay, amplification of reference gene primers was used to estimate how many nucleated cells each sample contained. To quantify the absolute abundance of each unique TCRbeta CDR3 rearrangement, sequence reads were collapsed and filtered. For each sample, productive Simpson clonality was calculated as the square root of Simpson's diversity index over productive rearrangements. As stored in TCRdb, this immuneACCESS dataset retains in-frame rearrangements with V and J assigned. A fraction of the clones does not appear; measured against another copy, unresolved V genes explain less than half of the discrepancy, and the remainder lacks a known reason. For V, J and clone size, that table is used; D and trimming come from the DNA. This sample has about 130,000 clones in its table, and 80% to 90% of those were observed once. The top ten hold approximately 4% of the sample.

Whole blood was collected in K2EDTA tubes by collaborating institutions according to the institutions' own protocols. For TCRbeta analysis, collaborators shipped samples as frozen whole blood, isolated PBMCs, or DNA extracted from either of those sample types. Trimming removed 4 bases from V and 4 bases from J, leaving 16 bases between the germline ends. The CDR3 holds 15 amino acids from the cysteine to the phenylalanine. Solely the CDR3 DNA is kept, with 45 bases framed from the first base. From the germline V gene (reference sequence), CDR1 is LGHDT and CDR2 is YNNKEL. What was sequenced was peripheral blood. The sequence derives from a woman aged 55-75 years with acute or convalescent COVID-19. This sequence uses TRBV3-1 (or the pseudogene TRBV3-2) and TRBJ1-2, and possibly TRBD1, on 5 matching bases. CDR3 region: CASSPNTGGSYGYTF. The nucleotides read TGTGCCAGCAGCCCCAACACCGGGGGGTCCTATGGCTACACCTTC.